One TCR beta chain is described in this entry. Repertoires were generated with immunoSEQ multiplex PCR, while TCRdb's copy carries only in-frame clones and drops some. This table holds 150,000 to 160,000 clones, about 80% found once. This specimen belongs to a study of blood T cell repertoires in COVID-19. In the study overall: PBMCs, B-cell-depleted T cells, or T cells provided the cDNA or gDNA that made up the material.

Germline V lookup: CDR1 LGHDT, CDR2 YNNKEL (reference sequence). The CDR3 is 15 residues long. Trimming stripped 1 base from V and 10 bases from J, with 16 bases between. The receptor's source is a woman aged 55-70 years with acute or convalescent COVID-19. This chain uses TRBV3-1 (or the pseudogene TRBV3-2) with TRBJ1-4; D is possibly TRBD1 (6 bases). The sequencing sample was made of peripheral blood. CDR3 sequence reads: CASSQVTGKWGKLFF. In DNA form, the CDR3 reads TGTGCCAGCAGCCAAGTAACAGGGAAGTGGGGAAAACTGTTTTTT.